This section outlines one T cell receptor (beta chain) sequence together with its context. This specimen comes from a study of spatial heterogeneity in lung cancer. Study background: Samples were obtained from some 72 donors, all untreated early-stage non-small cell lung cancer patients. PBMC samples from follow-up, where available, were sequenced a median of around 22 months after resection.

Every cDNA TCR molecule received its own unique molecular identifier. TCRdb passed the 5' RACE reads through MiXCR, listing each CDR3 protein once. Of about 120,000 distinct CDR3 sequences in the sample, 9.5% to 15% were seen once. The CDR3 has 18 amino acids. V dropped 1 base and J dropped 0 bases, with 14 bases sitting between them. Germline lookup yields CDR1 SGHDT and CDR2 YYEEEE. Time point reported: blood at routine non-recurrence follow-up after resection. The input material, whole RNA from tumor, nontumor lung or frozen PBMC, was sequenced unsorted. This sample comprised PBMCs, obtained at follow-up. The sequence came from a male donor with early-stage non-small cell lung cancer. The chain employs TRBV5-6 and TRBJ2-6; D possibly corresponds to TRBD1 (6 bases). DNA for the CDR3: TGTGCCAGCAGCTTGTTACGACAGGAAAACTCTGGGGCCAACGTCCTGACTTTC. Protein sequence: CASSLLRQENSGANVLTF.